One sample yielded the 27 T cell receptor beta chains listed below, sequenced in a study of T cell responses to AZD1222 COVID-19 vaccine. The data were produced by immunoSEQ multiplex PCR, yet TCRdb's version contains in-frame clones alone and is incomplete. The sample holds around 130,000 clones; roughly 93% are singletons and the top ten take approximately 1.5%. The starting material was peripheral blood, obtained on day 0 of AZD1222 vaccination. The receptors here all came from an adult in good health.

The chain carries TRBV5-1 and TRBJ1-2, with D tentatively TRBD1 (5 bases). The germline V and J ends were trimmed by 2 bases and 4 bases, with 9 bases remaining between them. CDR3 length equals 13 residues. Germline assignment: CDR1 SGHRS and CDR2 YFSETQ. Written as DNA, the CDR3 is TGCGCCAGCAGCTTCGGTCAGGGCTATGGCTACACCTTC. This encodes CASSFGQGYGYTF.

The V and J genes are TRBV5-5 and TRBJ1-2, with 11 bases lining up with TRBD1. This CDR3 contains 15 residues. Germline V gene data show CDR1 as SGHKS and CDR2 as YYEKEE (reference sequence). The ends lost 4 bases at V and 7 bases at J; junction bases unmatched: 9. The CDR3 coding sequence is TGTGCCAGCAGCCCCCCGGGACAGGGGGAGGGTGGCTACACCTTC. It translates to CASSPPGQGEGGYTF.

About this clone: This may stem from a read error, because a much larger clone lies one nucleotide away. The chain carries TRBV28 and TRBJ1-1; D unclear. Germline CDR1 MDHEN, CDR2 SYDVKM. The CDR3 covers 11 residues. V was clipped by 6 bases and J by 1 base, with 3 bases between them. CDR3 protein: CASRTNTEAFF. CDR3 nucleotide sequence: TGTGCCAGCAGGACGAACACTGAAGCTTTCTTT.

Points on this clone: Within the sample, other DNA sequences also encode this same CDR3. The chain carries TRBV6-2 or TRBV6-3 and TRBJ1-1, with D possibly TRBD1 on 5 matching bases. Germline CDR1 and CDR2: MNHEY and SVGEGT. V shed 0 bases and J shed 4 bases, with 6 bases lying between them. The CDR3 totals 13 residues. The CDR3 nucleotides read TGTGCCAGCAGTTACTCCGGGGGCACTGAAGCTTTCTTT. This encodes CASSYSGGTEAFF.

V gene TRBV7-2 combines with J gene TRBJ2-2; 13 nucleotides align to TRBD2. V trimming: 5 bases; J trimming: 3 bases; junction bases outside the gene matches: 12. The length of the CDR3 is 19 residues. The germline gives CDR1 SGHTA, CDR2 FQGNSA. For the CDR3, the DNA is TGTGCCAGCAGCCACCGGGGGACTAGCGGGATCCGGGACACCGGGGAGCTGTTTTTT. This gives the protein CASSHRGTSGIRDTGELFF.

V usage is TRBV19 and J usage is TRBJ1-2; tentative D call: TRBD1 (6 bases). Trimming took 9 bases from V and 5 from J, leaving 19 bases between them. The CDR3 consists of 14 residues. The germline V gene has CDR1 LNHDA and CDR2 SQIVND (reference sequence). CDR3 in amino acids: CASQNGGGAYGYTF. CDR3 DNA: TGTGCCAGCCAGAATGGGGGGGGCGCGTATGGCTACACCTTC.

The V gene is TRBV5-6, the J gene TRBJ2-7, with D unclear. The germline CDR1 and CDR2 sequences are SGHDT and YYEEEE. The germline V and J ends were trimmed by 0 bases and 1 base, with 8 bases remaining between them. The CDR3 has 14 amino acids. The CDR3 reads CASSLGAGSYEQYF. CDR3 nucleotide sequence: TGTGCCAGCAGCTTGGGGGCCGGGTCCTACGAGCAGTACTTC.

The chain is built from TRBV18 and TRBJ1-5; 7 bases map to TRBD1. V shed 3 bases, J shed 7 bases, and the junction held 6 bases outside the gene matches. CDR1 and CDR2 from the germline V gene are KGHSH and LQKENI. This CDR3 comprises 14 residues. For the CDR3, the DNA is TGTGCCAGCTCACCGAGGGACAGAGGCCAGCCCCAGCATTTT. Its protein is CASSPRDRGQPQHF.

The chain combines TRBV10-2 with TRBJ1-6; 9 bases align to TRBD1. The V segment lost 6 bases and the J segment 0 bases; nucleotides outside the gene matches: 9. The V gene's germline CDR1 is WSHSY and CDR2 SAAADI. The CDR3 contains 18 residues. The CDR3 protein is CASSAGTGPSSYNSPLHF. The CDR3 nucleotides are TGCGCCAGCAGCGCTGGGACAGGGCCAAGCTCCTATAATTCACCCCTCCACTTT.

The chain couples TRBV5-1 to TRBJ1-1, with D tentatively TRBD1 (5 bases). The germline gives CDR1 SGHRS, CDR2 YFSETQ. With 0 bases removed from V and 5 bases from J, the gap between germline ends came to 11 bases. The CDR3 is made up of 14 amino acids. The CDR3 sequence is CASSLDQGWTEAFF. CDR3 nucleotides: TGCGCCAGCAGCTTGGATCAGGGTTGGACTGAAGCTTTCTTT.

The chain uses TRBV11-3 and TRBJ2-1, with 13 bases that match TRBD2. This CDR3 is built from 16 residues. V was pared by 6 bases and J by 10 bases, with 12 bases of the junction left unmatched. The germline gives CDR1 SGHNT, CDR2 YENEEA. The CDR3 loop reads CASSKPGTSGNREQFF. As DNA, the CDR3 is TGTGCCAGCAGTAAACCCGGGACTAGCGGGAACAGGGAGCAGTTCTTC.

This rearrangement joins TRBV30 to TRBJ1-5; 7 nucleotides line up with TRBD1. The CDR3 contains 15 residues. Germline CDR1 and CDR2: GTSNPN and SVGIG (reference sequence). Unmatched junction bases numbered 11, after V lost 4 bases and J lost 5 bases. In nucleotides, the CDR3 is TGTGCCTGGACAACAAAGGACAGGACCTATCAGCCCCAGCATTTT. This sequence encodes CAWTTKDRTYQPQHF.

The V and J genes are TRBV12-5 and TRBJ2-1; tentative D call: TRBD2 (5 bases). This CDR3 is 16 amino acids long. The germline CDR1 and CDR2 sequences are LGHNT and FRNRAP. V lost 5 bases and J lost 1, with 15 bases in between. CDR3 DNA: TGTGCTAGTGGTATCCCAGAGGGAAAATCCTACAATGAGCAGTTCTTC. It translates to CASGIPEGKSYNEQFF.

The chain recombines TRBV7-9 with TRBJ1-1, with D maybe TRBD1 (5 bases). Germline V gives CDR1 SEHNR, CDR2 FQNEAQ (reference sequence). Trimming left V 3 bases short and J 5 bases short, with 13 bases between. This CDR3 has 14 residues. The DNA of the CDR3 is TGTGCCAGCAGCTTCAGGGAGGGGAAAACTGAAGCTTTCTTT. Its translation is CASSFREGKTEAFF.

The chain links TRBV29-1 to TRBJ2-3, with 10 bases that match TRBD1. Per the germline V gene, CDR1 is SQVTM and CDR2 is ANQGSEA. The V segment lost 6 bases and the J segment 4 bases; nucleotides outside the gene matches: 10. CDR3 size: 15 residues. CDR3 region: CSVGLTGGPSDTQYF. CDR3 nucleotide sequence: TGCAGCGTGGGTTTGACAGGGGGCCCGTCAGATACGCAGTATTTT.

The chain is built from TRBV27 and TRBJ1-6; 9 bases agree with TRBD1. J was trimmed by 11 bases and V by 6 bases; bases with no gene match: 14. The CDR3 is 16 amino acids. Germline V CDR1 and CDR2: MNHEY, SMNVEV (reference sequence). CDR3 in DNA: TGTGCCAGCAGGTCCGAGGCCACAGGGGGCCGAGCACCCCTCCACTTT. It translates to CASRSEATGGRAPLHF.

The chain has TRBV20-1 and TRBJ2-1; D is perhaps TRBD1 (6 bases). V dropped 3 bases and J dropped 3 bases, with 12 bases sitting between them. Germline CDR1 DFQATT, CDR2 SNEGSKA (reference sequence). The CDR3 contains 14 residues. Here the CDR3 reads CSASRGDIYNEQFF. The DNA for the CDR3 is TGCAGTGCTAGTCGAGGGGACATCTACAATGAGCAGTTCTTC.

The genes are TRBV4-3 and TRBJ1-2; 8 bases agree with TRBD1. Per the germline V gene, CDR1 is LGHNA and CDR2 is YSLEER. CDR3 length: 16 amino acids. Trimming removed 2 bases from V and 8 bases from J; junction bases left unmatched: 13. This chain's CDR3 is CASSQQPGQGEEGYTF. The CDR3 bases are TGCGCCAGCAGCCAACAACCCGGACAGGGCGAGGAAGGCTACACCTTC.

The chain carries TRBV30 and TRBJ2-1; D may match TRBD1 or TRBD2 (5 bases each). The germline V and J ends were trimmed by 1 base and 4 bases, with 14 bases remaining between them. CDR1 is GTSNPN, CDR2 SVGIG, per germline (reference sequence). CDR3 length equals 15 residues. The CDR3 DNA reads TGTGCCTGGAGTGGATACAGGAGGTGGTACAATGAGCAGTTCTTC. It is translated as CAWSGYRRWYNEQFF.

This clone was observed once. V usage is TRBV9 and J usage is TRBJ1-2, with 7 nucleotides matching TRBD1. Germline values: CDR1 SGDLS, CDR2 YYNGEE. The CDR3 has 13 amino acids. The ends lost 4 bases at V and 7 bases at J; junction bases unmatched: 7. CDR3 loop: CASSQGGAGGYTF. The CDR3 DNA follows: TGTGCCAGCAGCCAAGGGGGCGCGGGTGGCTACACCTTC.

The table lists this clone with a count of one. The J gene is TRBJ1-2, the V gene TRBV30; 8 nucleotides line up with TRBD1. The CDR3 has 17 amino acids. The germline V gene has CDR1 GTSNPN and CDR2 SVGIG (reference sequence). V was clipped by 3 bases and J by 3 bases; unmatched bases: 15. Here the CDR3 reads CAWSVEIRQGRDYGYTF. DNA of the CDR3: TGTGCCTGGAGCGTGGAGATCAGACAGGGGCGAGACTATGGCTACACCTTC.

The J gene is TRBJ2-2, the V gene TRBV3-1 (or the pseudogene TRBV3-2); 13 bases line up with TRBD2. The V gene's germline CDR1 is LGHDT and CDR2 YNNKEL (reference sequence). V shed 6 bases, J shed 4 bases, and the junction held 8 bases outside the gene matches. The CDR3 length is 17 residues. This chain's CDR3 is CASRGTSGDGGTGELFF. Written as DNA, the CDR3 is TGTGCCAGCAGGGGGACTAGCGGGGACGGTGGCACCGGGGAGCTGTTTTTT.

This chain joins TRBV18 and TRBJ1-1, with D unresolved. Trimming removed 3 bases at V and 1 base at J, with 9 bases between. CDR1 is KGHSH and CDR2 is LQKENI in the germline V gene. The CDR3 spans 14 residues. CDR3 coding DNA: TGTGCCAGCTCACCGATATCAGAGAACACTGAAGCTTTCTTT. The encoded protein is CASSPISENTEAFF.

The chain links TRBV19 to TRBJ1-1, with D perhaps TRBD1 (6 bases). The CDR3 has 17 residues. V was cut by 5 bases and J by 1 base, with 20 bases left in between. Looked up from germline, CDR1 is LNHDA and CDR2 is SQIVND (reference sequence). CDR3 sequence (DNA): TGTGCCAGTAGTCTGAGTATCGGGGACATCGGGAACACTGAAGCTTTCTTT. Translated: CASSLSIGDIGNTEAFF.

J is TRBJ1-1 and V is TRBV5-6; no clear D. The V and J ends lost 3 bases and 8 bases respectively, with 14 bases between them. Germline assignment: CDR1 SGHDT and CDR2 YYEEEE. The CDR3 totals 13 residues. For the CDR3, the DNA is TGTGCCAGCAGCTCCGGGATGGAGGCCGAAGCTTTCTTT. This gives the protein CASSSGMEAEAFF.

The J gene is TRBJ2-3, the V gene TRBV29-1, with a possible D match to TRBD1 (5 bases). Per germline, CDR1 SQVTM and CDR2 ANQGSEA. The CDR3 runs to 14 residues. V shed 3 bases and J shed 5 bases, with 15 bases lying between them. The CDR3 protein is CSVERQGNRDTQYF. In nucleotides, the CDR3 is TGCAGCGTTGAGCGCCAGGGCAATCGAGATACGCAGTATTTT.

The rearrangement links TRBV5-1 to TRBJ1-1, with D hard to call. CDR1 and CDR2 from the germline V gene are SGHRS and YFSETQ. The CDR3 has 14 amino acids. V was shortened by 1 base and J by 4 bases, with 11 bases between the two germline ends. The CDR3 DNA reads as TGCGCCAGCAGCTTGAGCACGGGTGGCACTGAAGCTTTCTTT. The encoded protein is CASSLSTGGTEAFF.